The 28 T cell receptor beta chains in this list originate from one sample, sequenced in a study of T cell changes during pregnancy in multiple sclerosis. The data were produced by immunoSEQ multiplex PCR, yet TCRdb's version contains in-frame clones alone and is incomplete. The data hold about 89,000 clones, with approximately 95% observed a single time. The sequences come from peripheral blood, collected after pregnancy. The receptors stem from a female donor in good health, enrolled as a control in a pregnancy study.

This clone was observed a single time. CDR3 in amino acids: CASSYRGTSPISTDTQYF. The DNA for the CDR3 is TGTGCCAGCAGTTACAGGGGGACTAGCCCCATTAGCACAGATACGCAGTATTTT. The rearrangement joins TRBV2 to TRBJ2-3; perhaps TRBD2 as D (9 bases). Trimming cost V 5 bases and J 0 bases, with 21 bases left between them. Germline values: CDR1 SNHLY, CDR2 FYNNEI. The CDR3 totals 18 residues.

The count of this clone is one. The rearrangement joins TRBV28 to TRBJ2-5, with 10 nucleotides matching TRBD1. The V and J ends lost 2 bases and 5 bases, in that order; junction bases with no gene match: 8. In germline, CDR1 is MDHEN, CDR2 SYDVKM. The CDR3 runs to 16 residues. The CDR3 DNA reads TGTGCCAGCAGTTTAATCCGACAGGGGGCGAGGGAGACCCAGTACTTC. Translated, it gives CASSLIRQGARETQYF.

The rearrangement uses TRBV28 and TRBJ2-2; a possible D gene is TRBD1 (5 bases). CDR1 is MDHEN, CDR2 SYDVKM, per germline. Between the trimmed V and J ends, which lost 3 bases and 0 bases, there was a span of 14 bases. CDR3 length equals 17 residues. The CDR3 is CASSFPAAGPNTGELFF. The CDR3 coding sequence is TGTGCCAGCAGTTTCCCGGCGGCAGGGCCGAACACCGGGGAGCTGTTTTTT. Supplemented by reference TRBV28 and TRBJ2-2, the full variable domain reads DVKVTQSSRYLVKRTGEKVFLECVQDMDHENMFWYRQDPGLGLRLIYFSYDVKMKEKGDIPEGYSVSREKKERFSLILESASTNQTSMYLCASSFPAAGPNTGELFFGEGSRLTVL.

The chain combines TRBV28 with TRBJ2-7; perhaps TRBD1 as D (5 bases). V dropped 3 bases and J dropped 3 bases, with 12 bases sitting between them. Per germline, CDR1 MDHEN and CDR2 SYDVKM. The CDR3 is made up of 14 amino acids. CDR3 DNA sequence: TGTGCCAGCAGTTTGGGCAGGGAACACTACGAGCAGTACTTC. This encodes CASSLGREHYEQYF.

The chain carries TRBV10-3 and TRBJ2-5; TRBD1 matches at 7 bases. The CDR3 is 14 amino acids. V gave up 10 bases and J gave up 7 bases; unmatched junction bases: 15. Germline values: CDR1 ENHRY, CDR2 SYGVKD. The CDR3 DNA follows: TGTGCCACTTCGGACAGGATCGGGTCCGTGACCCAGTACTTC. It codes for CATSDRIGSVTQYF.

The gene calls are TRBV18 and TRBJ1-1; D possibly corresponds to TRBD1 (5 bases). The germline V gene has CDR1 KGHSH and CDR2 LQKENI. V was clipped by 2 bases and J by 4 bases, with 17 bases between them. The CDR3 contains 16 residues. CDR3 DNA sequence: TGTGCCAGCTCACCATCTTCCGTGCAGGGAGGCACTGAAGCTTTCTTT. It codes for CASSPSSVQGGTEAFF.

The gene calls are TRBV28 and TRBJ2-1; possibly TRBD1 for D (5 bases). CDR1 and CDR2 (germline): MDHEN, SYDVKM. The CDR3 runs 13 residues. Trimming removed 6 bases at V and 10 bases at J, with 16 bases between. Here the CDR3 DNA reads TGTGCCAGCAGCCTTCTCACAGGAACAGAGCAGTTCTTC. It codes for CASSLLTGTEQFF.

This sequence joins TRBV6-1 and TRBJ1-4; no firm D call. CDR1 is MNHNS and CDR2 is SASEGT in the germline V gene. This CDR3 has 15 residues. V lost 4 bases, J lost 4 bases, and 13 bases lay in between. CDR3 DNA: TGTGCCAGCAGTGGCCGGACTGAAGTTAATGAAAAACTGTTTTTT. Its translation: CASSGRTEVNEKLFF.

This clone was detected once. J is TRBJ1-2 and V is TRBV25-1; D is uncertain. CDR1 is MGHDK and CDR2 is SYGVNS in the germline V gene. Trimming left V 0 bases short and J 4 bases short, with 9 bases between. The CDR3 has 14 residues. The CDR3 here is CASSEYRAGYGYTF. In DNA, the CDR3 is TGTGCCAGCAGTGAATATAGGGCGGGCTATGGCTACACCTTC.

This chain connects TRBV5-1 to TRBJ2-7, with 8 bases lining up with TRBD2. Germline V gene sequence: CDR1 SGHRS, CDR2 YFSETQ. With 4 bases clipped from V and 1 base from J, the junction kept 7 bases outside the gene matches. The CDR3 contains 15 residues. Written as DNA, the CDR3 is TGCGCCAGCAGCCCCGGGGGGGCGAGATCCTACGAGCAGTACTTC. Translated, it gives CASSPGGARSYEQYF.

This chain connects TRBV2 to TRBJ2-5; D may be TRBD1 (6 bases). V shed 6 bases and J shed 5 bases, with 10 bases lying between them. This CDR3 spans 12 amino acids. Looked up from germline, CDR1 is SNHLY and CDR2 is FYNNEI. Here the CDR3 reads CASSTGYETQYF. DNA for the CDR3: TGTGCCAGCAGCACAGGGTACGAGACCCAGTACTTC.

The rearrangement joins TRBV18 to TRBJ2-7; TRBD1 matches 9 bases. Germline lookup yields CDR1 KGHSH and CDR2 LQKENI. V lost 6 bases, J lost 2 bases, and 8 bases stayed unmatched. The CDR3 consists of 15 residues. CDR3 protein: CASSQDRGGPYEQYF. The CDR3 coding sequence is TGTGCCAGCTCTCAGGACAGGGGCGGGCCCTACGAGCAGTACTTC. Full variable domain (rest looked up from reference TRBV18 and TRBJ2-7): NAGVMQNPRHLVRRRGQEARLRCSPMKGHSHVYWYRQLPEEGLKFMVYLQKENIIDESGMPKERFSAEFPKEGPSILRIQQVVRGDSAAYFCASSQDRGGPYEQYFGPGTRLTVT.

The chain recombines TRBV27 with TRBJ2-1, with 8 bases matching TRBD2. J lost 1 base, V lost 5 bases, and 7 bases had no gene match. The CDR3 is 16 amino acids. Germline loops: CDR1 MNHEY, CDR2 SMNVEV (reference sequence). CDR3 DNA: TGTGCCAGCAGTCCTCAGCGGGAGAGTTCCTACAATGAGCAGTTCTTC. Translating it yields CASSPQRESSYNEQFF.

The chain employs TRBV4-1 and TRBJ2-1, with 8 bases that match TRBD1. Trimming cost V 3 bases and J 5 bases; bases outside gene matches: 18. Germline V gene sequence: CDR1 MGHRA, CDR2 YSYEKL. The CDR3 consists of 19 residues. This CDR3 is CASSHPIGGDRGIHNEQFF. In nucleotides, the CDR3 is TGCGCCAGCAGCCACCCCATCGGTGGAGACAGGGGTATCCACAATGAGCAGTTCTTC.

Points on this clone: The sample contains more than one DNA sequence encoding this CDR3. This chain links TRBV28 with TRBJ2-2, with D tentatively TRBD1 (6 bases). Trimming removed 3 bases from V and 1 base from J, with 6 bases in between. The CDR3 is made up of 14 amino acids. The germline gives CDR1 MDHEN, CDR2 SYDVKM. The CDR3 region has the DNA TGTGCCAGCAGTTTGGGACAGAACACCGGGGAGCTGTTTTTT. Translated: CASSLGQNTGELFF.

V is TRBV14 and J is TRBJ1-2; possibly TRBD1 for D (6 bases). V dropped 1 base and J dropped 2 bases, with 8 bases sitting between them. Germline V gives CDR1 SGHDN, CDR2 FVKESK. The CDR3 loop spans 14 amino acids. This CDR3 reads CASSQGGQNYGYTF. CDR3 coding DNA: TGTGCCAGCAGCCAAGGTGGACAGAACTATGGCTACACCTTC. Looking up the rest from reference TRBV14 and TRBJ1-2 gives the full variable domain: EAGVTQFPSHSVIEKGQTVTLRCDPISGHDNLYWYRRVMGKEIKFLLHFVKESKQDESGMPNNRFLAERTGGTYSTLKVQPAELEDSGVYFCASSQGGQNYGYTFGSGTRLTVV.

The chain is built from TRBV15 and TRBJ1-4, with a tentative D call TRBD1 (6 bases). CDR3 length: 15 residues. From germline, CDR1 is LNHNV and CDR2 YYDKDF (reference sequence). The ends were cut back, 3 bases at V and 8 bases at J, with 16 bases in the middle. CDR3 region: CATSSQDRTPEKLFF. The CDR3 DNA is TGTGCCACCAGCAGCCAAGACAGGACTCCGGAAAAACTGTTTTTT. The full variable domain, in which reference TRBV15 and TRBJ1-4 provide the parts outside the CDR3, is DAMVIQNPRYQVTQFGKPVTLSCSQTLNHNVMYWYQQKSSQAPKLLFHYYDKDFNNEADTPDNFQSRRPNTSFCFLDIRSPGLGDTAMYLCATSSQDRTPEKLFFGSGTQLSVL.

The rearrangement links TRBV5-1 to TRBJ2-5; D is unresolved. CDR3 size: 14 residues. Germline lookup yields CDR1 SGHRS and CDR2 YFSETQ. V shed 4 bases and J shed 7 bases, with 17 bases lying between them. CDR3 nucleotide sequence: TGCGCCAGCAGCCCCGGGTCTGCCAGTGGGACCCAGTACTTC. Protein: CASSPGSASGTQYF.

The chain employs TRBV11-3 and TRBJ2-7; maybe TRBD2 (5 bases). V was clipped by 0 bases and J by 6 bases, with 9 bases between them. This CDR3 has 13 amino acids. Germline assignment: CDR1 SGHNT and CDR2 YENEEA. The CDR3 protein is CASSLEEGGEQYF. DNA of the CDR3: TGTGCCAGCAGCTTAGAAGAGGGCGGCGAGCAGTACTTC.

This clone occurred once. The gene calls are TRBV5-1 and TRBJ1-5; D gene ambiguous. Trimming pared 0 bases from V and 5 bases from J, leaving 12 bases between. The length of the CDR3 is 15 residues. Germline CDR1 and CDR2: SGHRS and YFSETQ. Here the CDR3 reads CASSLGTAGYQPQHF. For the CDR3, the DNA is TGCGCCAGCAGCTTGGGGACGGCGGGATATCAGCCCCAGCATTTT.

J is TRBJ2-3 and V is TRBV15, with 8 bases matching TRBD2. This CDR3 is built from 15 residues. Germline V lookup: CDR1 LNHNV, CDR2 YYDKDF (reference sequence). V dropped 6 bases and J dropped 2; count of bases not matched to a gene: 7. Here the CDR3 DNA reads TGTGCCACCAGTAGGGCTAGCGGGTACACAGATACGCAGTATTTT. This sequence encodes CATSRASGYTDTQYF.

V and J are TRBV2 and TRBJ1-2; D gene uncertain. Trimming pared 0 bases from V and 4 bases from J, leaving 9 bases between. From germline, CDR1 is SNHLY and CDR2 FYNNEI. CDR3 length: 14 residues. DNA of the CDR3: TGTGCCAGCAGTGAAGCGCTGGGAGCCTATGGCTACACCTTC. Translating gives CASSEALGAYGYTF.

The chain uses TRBV14 and TRBJ2-7; D is ambiguous. V dropped 2 bases and J dropped 2 bases, with 7 bases sitting between them. The CDR3 consists of 13 residues. The germline CDR1 and CDR2 sequences are SGHDN and FVKESK. CDR3 DNA: TGTGCCAGCAGCCAATTCCCCACCTACGAGCAGTACTTC. Protein sequence: CASSQFPTYEQYF.

There are a few counts of this clone. The J gene is TRBJ2-7, the V gene TRBV19, with 11 bases lining up with TRBD2. Germline trimming cut 4 bases from V and 7 bases from J; bases unmatched to any gene: 6. The germline CDR1 and CDR2 sequences are LNHDA and SQIVND (reference sequence). This CDR3 has 14 residues. The CDR3 nucleotides are TGTGCCAGTAGTACAACTAGCGGGAGAAGTGAGCAGTACTTC. Its translation: CASSTTSGRSEQYF.

In nucleotides, the CDR3 is TGTGCCTGGAGCGACCAACCGGGACTAGCGGCTGAACTTTCCTACAATGAGCAGTTCTTC. It is translated as CAWSDQPGLAAELSYNEQFF. This chain connects TRBV30 to TRBJ2-1; 11 bases map to TRBD2. CDR1 is GTSNPN, CDR2 SVGIG, per germline (reference sequence). V was pared by 3 bases and J by 1 base, with 17 bases of the junction left unmatched. This CDR3 has 20 residues.

The J gene is TRBJ2-5, the V gene TRBV2; D is uncertain. Trimming removed 7 bases at V and 3 bases at J, with 6 bases between. Germline V gene lookup returns CDR1 SNHLY and CDR2 FYNNEI. This CDR3 region has 11 residues. The CDR3, as DNA: TGTGCCAGCACCCAGGAAGAGACCCAGTACTTC. Translation: CASTQEETQYF.

V usage is TRBV5-1 and J usage is TRBJ1-3, with D possibly TRBD1 on 5 matching bases. Trimming took off 0 bases at V and 4 bases at J, with 14 bases between the two ends. The CDR3 loop spans 16 amino acids. Germline assignment: CDR1 SGHRS and CDR2 YFSETQ. The CDR3 bases are TGCGCCAGCAGCTTGGCCGGGGGAAGCTACGGAAACACCATATATTTT. Encoded protein: CASSLAGGSYGNTIYF.

A single count supports this clone. This chain uses TRBV21-1 with TRBJ1-5. TRBV21-1 is designated a pseudogene. This CDR3 has 16 amino acids. For the CDR3, the DNA is TGTGCCAGCAGCCCACGGGAGGAATGGAGCAATCAGCCCCAGCATTTT. This encodes CASSPREEWSNQPQHF.